Included here is one T cell receptor beta chain sequence, with context. This CDR3 has 14 residues. Germline V CDR1 and CDR2: MNHNY, SVGAGI (reference sequence). Trimming shortened V by 5 bases and J by 2 bases, and 10 bases separated the two germline ends. The data belong to a study of blood T cell repertoires in COVID-19. For the study at large: The cDNA or gDNA used as material had been derived from T cells, B-cell-depleted T cells, or PBMCs.

Per the original methods: Estimation of nucleated cell counts was performed using reference gene primer amplification. The assay was immunoSEQ multiplex PCR, and TCRdb's table has in-frame clones only and misses some. V, J and clone size were drawn from that table, and D and trimming were deduced from the DNA. The table has a few hundred thousand clones, 80% to 90% seen once. The V call is TRBV6-6, the J call TRBJ1-5, with D tentatively TRBD1 (5 bases). This TCR derives from a woman in her 40s who had recovered from COVID-19. The material sequenced was peripheral blood. For the CDR3, the DNA is TGTGCCAGCAGTGCTGCGGGGGGCAATCAGCCCCAGCATTTT. Amino acids: CASSAAGGNQPQHF.